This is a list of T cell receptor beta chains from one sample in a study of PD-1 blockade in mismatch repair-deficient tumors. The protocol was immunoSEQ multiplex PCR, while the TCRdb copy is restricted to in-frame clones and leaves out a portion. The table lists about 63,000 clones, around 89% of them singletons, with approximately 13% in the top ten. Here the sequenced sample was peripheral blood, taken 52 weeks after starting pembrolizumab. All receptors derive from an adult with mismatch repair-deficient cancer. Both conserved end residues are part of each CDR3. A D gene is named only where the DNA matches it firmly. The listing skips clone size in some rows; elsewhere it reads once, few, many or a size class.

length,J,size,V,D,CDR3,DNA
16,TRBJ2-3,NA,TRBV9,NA,CASSVGGGSRTDTQYF,TGTGCCAGCAGCGTAGGAGGTGGCAGCCGAACAGATACGCAGTATTTT
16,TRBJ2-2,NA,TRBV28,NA,CASSFNSRANTGELFF,TGTGCCAGCAGTTTTAACTCCAGGGCGAACACCGGGGAGCTGTTTTTT
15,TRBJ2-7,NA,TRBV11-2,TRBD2,CASSILAGGVGEQYF,TGTGCCAGCAGCATTTTAGCGGGAGGGGTCGGCGAGCAGTACTTC
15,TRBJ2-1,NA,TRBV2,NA,CASSGGRVNYNEQFF,TGTGCCAGCAGCGGGGGCAGGGTTAACTACAATGAGCAGTTCTTC
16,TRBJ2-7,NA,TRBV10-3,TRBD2,CATGGSTSGHSYEQYF,TGTGCCACTGGGGGGAGTACTAGCGGCCACTCCTACGAGCAGTACTTC
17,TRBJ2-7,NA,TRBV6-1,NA,CASSEAYRGTFSYEQYF,TGTGCCAGCAGTGAAGCTTATCGGGGAACATTCTCCTACGAGCAGTACTTC
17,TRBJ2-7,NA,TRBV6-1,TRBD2,CASSEALRLAGVQEQYF,TGTGCCAGCAGTGAAGCGCTAAGACTAGCGGGAGTGCAGGAGCAGTACTTC
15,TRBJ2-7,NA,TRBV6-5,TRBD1,CASSYTGQGAYEQYF,TGTGCCAGCAGTTACACCGGACAGGGGGCCTACGAGCAGTACTTC
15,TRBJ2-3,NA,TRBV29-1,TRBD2,CSAPGLAGVSDTQYF,TGCAGCGCCCCGGGACTAGCGGGAGTCTCAGATACGCAGTATTTT
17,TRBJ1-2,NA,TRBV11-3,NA,CASSLESFKVTGLGYTF,TGTGCCAGCAGCTTAGAATCTTTCAAAGTAACAGGGCTTGGCTACACCTTC
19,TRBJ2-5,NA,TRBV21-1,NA,CASSKASESRGKEKWAQYF,TGTGCCAGCAGCAAAGCATCTGAAAGCAGGGGAAAGGAAAAATGGGCCCAGTACTTC
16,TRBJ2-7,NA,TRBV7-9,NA,CASSSMNIGPSVEQYF,TGTGCCAGCAGCTCCATGAACATTGGACCCTCGGTCGAGCAGTACTTC
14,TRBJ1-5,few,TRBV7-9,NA,CASSLEASGRPQHF,TGTGCCAGCAGCTTAGAGGCCTCAGGGCGGCCCCAGCATTTT